A single sample gave rise to the 8 T cell receptor beta chains below, sequenced in a study of T cells in Graves' hyperthyroidism and ophthalmopathy. RNA transcripts were the template for amplifying TCR beta CDR3 regions. RT-PCR in the first round (using the HTBI primer set) targeted the TCR CDR3. MiXCR, applied by TCRdb to the multiplex PCR reads, yields one record per CDR3 protein. The sample consists of roughly 750,000 distinct CDR3 sequences, about 17% of them appearing once. Sequencing was carried out using blood. These TCRs come from a man aged 18 to 29 with Graves' hyperthyroidism.

This clonotype was detected ten times or more. The rearrangement links TRBV2 to TRBJ1-5; TRBD1 is a possible D gene (5 bases). V was trimmed by 0 bases and J by 5 bases, leaving 8 bases between them. The CDR3 is 14 amino acids. The germline gives CDR1 SNHLY, CDR2 FYNNEI. The CDR3 coding sequence is TGTGCCAGCAGTGAAGCCGGGGGATATCAGCCCCAGCATTTT. Its translation: CASSEAGGYQPQHF.

The chain recombines TRBV24-1 with TRBJ2-7; D is perhaps TRBD1 (5 bases). V was clipped by 2 bases and J by 4 bases, with 11 bases between them. The CDR3 runs to 14 residues. From germline, CDR1 is KGHDR and CDR2 SFDVKD. The CDR3 DNA reads TGTGCCACCAGTGATTCAGGGTCCTCGTACGAGCAGTACTTC. Residues: CATSDSGSSYEQYF.

This clonotype has just a few counts. J is TRBJ2-2 and V is TRBV12-3 or TRBV12-4; D call uncertain. The V and J ends lost 8 bases and 0 bases respectively, with 10 bases between them. The CDR3 is made up of 14 amino acids. The CDR3 region has the DNA TGTGCCAGCTATAGTTTTTCGAACACCGGGGAGCTGTTTTTT. Protein sequence: CASYSFSNTGELFF.

This clonotype was detected a few times. CDR3 protein: CSARGQGEYGYTF. The CDR3 DNA sequence: TGCAGTGCTAGAGGACAGGGTGAATATGGCTACACCTTC. This chain uses TRBV20-1 with TRBJ1-2, with TRBD1 matching over 7 bases. This CDR3 has 13 amino acids. J lost 5 bases, V lost 1 base, and 4 bases had no gene match. Germline-derived CDR1 and CDR2 are DFQATT and SNEGSKA (reference sequence).

The rearrangement joins TRBV7-2 to TRBJ1-2; D may be TRBD1 (5 bases). CDR3 length: 14 amino acids. The V and J ends lost 4 bases and 8 bases respectively, with 17 bases between them. Germline CDR1 reads SGHTA; CDR2 reads FQGNSA. CDR3 DNA sequence: TGTGCCAGCAGCTCAGGGCCGGGGCGGGGAGGCTACACCTTC. This translates into CASSSGPGRGGYTF.

Notes on this clonotype: This may come from a read error, since a much larger clone is one base off. The J gene is TRBJ2-3, the V gene TRBV28; possibly TRBD1 for D (6 bases). V was shortened by 5 bases and J by 4 bases, with 19 bases between the two germline ends. Germline V gene data show CDR1 as MDHEN and CDR2 as SYDVKM. The CDR3 has 16 residues. The CDR3 protein is CASSLQRGSKADTQYF. The CDR3, as DNA: TGTGCCAGCAGTCTCCAAAGGGGGAGTAAGGCAGATACGCAGTATTTT.

The sample holds a few counts of this clonotype. The V and J genes are TRBV9 and TRBJ2-7; a weak D match, TRBD1 (6 bases). This CDR3 has 14 residues. The V and J ends lost 1 base and 5 bases respectively, with 13 bases between them. CDR1 and CDR2 (germline): SGDLS, YYNGEE. The CDR3: CASSVNRAEDEQYF. The DNA for the CDR3 is TGTGCCAGCAGCGTAAACAGGGCTGAGGACGAGCAGTACTTC.

This clonotype was seen only a few times. CDR3 sequence: CASSILGEQFF. In DNA, the CDR3 is TGTGCCAGTAGTATCCTCGGTGAGCAGTTCTTC. The chain has TRBV19 and TRBJ2-1; no clear D. From germline, CDR1 is LNHDA and CDR2 SQIVND (reference sequence). The CDR3 has 11 amino acids. V was cut by 3 bases and J by 9 bases, with 6 bases left in between.